The sequence of this T cell receptor beta chain was determined in a study of T cells in narcolepsy. V was clipped by 4 bases and J by 4 bases, with 10 bases between them. Germline CDR1 SGHKS, CDR2 YYEKEE (reference sequence). This CDR3 comprises 13 residues. General study results and limits: Healthy controls reportedly lacked the autoreactive clonotypes serially found in patients' blood.

As regards this clone: The antigen is not known.

Clones were sequenced by immunoSEQ multiplex PCR, and TCRdb holds only the in-frame ones, with some missing. The sample has approximately 25,000 clones; 55% to 65% are singletons. Source material: memory (CD45RA-) CD4+ T cells from blood. This receptor was obtained from a human donor in good health. The V call is TRBV5-5, the J call TRBJ2-3, with a weak D call TRBD1 (6 bases). The CDR3 reads CASSGGQPDTQYF. CDR3 sequence (DNA): TGTGCCAGCAGCGGAGGACAGCCAGATACGCAGTATTTT.